This T cell receptor beta chain was captured in a study of vaccination effects on CD4 cells after COVID-19 (dated 2022 in TCRdb). Concerning the study at large: Each participant got two doses of an mRNA SARS-CoV-2 vaccine, either BNT162b2 or mRNA-1273. A total of 10 COVID-19 convalescent patients and a few SARS-CoV-2-naive healthy vaccine recipients were included in the full study. Cultures from other donors in the study were sequenced with the Oncomine TCR Beta short-read assay on an Illumina iSeq 100. The study compared SARS-CoV-2 spike-specific CD4+ TCR repertoires before and after mRNA vaccination in COVID-19 convalescent patients and infection-naive vaccine recipients.

Points on this clone: No antigen is known for it. No clone much larger than this one lies a single base away; base qualities are absent.

The ViraFEST assay stimulated PBMC with viral peptide pools and then used TCR sequencing to identify antigen-specific CD4+ T cell clonotypes by expansion. After around 10 days of culture, CD4+ T cells were isolated with the EasySep CD4+ T cell isolation kit. Healthy vaccine recipients had no prior SARS-CoV-2 infection, confirmed by negative nucleocapsid antibodies before and after vaccination. About 2.1 million PBMC per well were cultured in IMDM with around 5.3% human AB serum, 10 IU/ml IL-2 and gentamicin, plus 10 ug/ml peptides. Half of the culture medium was replaced with fresh IL-2-containing medium on days 3 and 7. Each peptide stimulation condition was cultured in triplicate wells unless otherwise noted. PBMC were separated from whole blood using Ficoll-Paque Plus gradient centrifugation and were then either cryopreserved at -140C or used fresh. The overlapping peptide pools covered the spike proteins of SARS-CoV-2 as well as those of the common cold coronaviruses HCoV-NL63, HCoV-OC43 and HCoV-229E. The QIAamp micro DNA kit was used to extract genomic DNA from the cultured CD4+ T cells.

Findings and caveats that apply to the study as a whole: Both infection-induced and vaccine-induced clones contracted markedly at late post-vaccination timepoints, which is consistent with waning T cell responses. In healthy vaccine recipients, vaccine-induced clones were almost all SARS-CoV-2 mono-reactive, with only 1 of 255 cross-reactive with common cold coronaviruses. Only a small number of convalescent patients were included, and no early post-infection timepoints were available, which limited the study.

CDR1 is given as MGHRA and CDR2 as YSYEKL, both from the germline V gene. V was cut back by 0 bases and J by 0 bases, leaving a gap of 19 bases between them. The CDR3 sequence holds 19 residues, the cysteine and phenylalanine included. Kept here is only the CDR3 DNA, which spans 57 bases and is read in frame from base 1. The library was generated by the immunoSEQ multiplex PCR assay. DNA from the cultured, isolated CD4+ T cells was subjected to TCR beta CDR3 sequencing. From the authors' description of their analysis: The analysis removed non-productive TCR sequences, trimmed reads to the CDR3 region, and retained only CDR3s that were 7 or more amino acids long. The MANAFEST web app was used to identify antigen-specific clonotypes by comparing expansion in peptide wells with expansion in reference cultures. To count as positive, a clone had to show expansion at FDR<0.05 compared with the reference and with all other wells, an odds ratio above 5, and a frequency above 0.1% in two replicate wells. A clonotype was called cross-reactive if it was significantly expanded both in SARS-CoV-2 spike wells and in at least one common cold coronavirus spike condition. Levenshtein distance calculated with the stringdist R package was used to assess CDR3 similarity, and unrooted trees were constructed with ape in R 3.6.1. TCRdb re-hosts the immuneACCESS table, in-frame sequences only. Its copies lack some clones; in the studies checked, an unresolved V gene accounts for under half of them, and the cause for the rest is not known. That table supplies the V and J calls and clone size; D and trimming were determined from the DNA. This sample has approximately 23,000 clones in its table, and around 62% of those were observed once. Jointly, the top ten make up 11% of the sample.

Material: CD4+ T cells from PBMCs cultured with HCoV-NL63 spike peptides, obtained before COVID-19 vaccination. The cell subset or site label on this specimen signifies: HCoV-NL63 spike overlapping peptide pool stimulation. The receptor was derived from a human donor who received a COVID-19 vaccine. The chain links TRBV4-1 with TRBJ2-3; the D call is possibly TRBD1 or TRBD2, each sharing 5 bases. CDR3 protein: CASSQDGSGGATSTDTQYF. The DNA is TGCGCCAGCAGCCAAGATGGGAGCGGTGGGGCCACTAGCACAGATACGCAGTATTTT.